Following are 14 T cell receptor beta chains from one sample sequenced in a study of T cells in Graves' hyperthyroidism and ophthalmopathy. Amplification targeted TCR beta CDR3 regions from RNA transcripts. First-round RT-PCR targeting the TCR CDR3 was performed with the HTBI primer set. TCRdb processed the multiplex PCR reads anew with MiXCR; each CDR3 protein has one entry. The sample has approximately 700,000 distinct CDR3 sequences; approximately 16% are singletons. The sample comprised blood. The receptors come from a young man with Graves' hyperthyroidism.

V gene TRBV9 combines with J gene TRBJ1-3; a possible D gene is TRBD1 (5 bases). The V and J ends lost 4 bases and 2 bases respectively, with 19 bases between them. The CDR3 covers 17 residues. CDR1 and CDR2 (germline): SGDLS, YYNGEE. The CDR3 sequence: CASSPFAGPGPGNTIYF. Here the CDR3 DNA reads TGTGCCAGCAGCCCATTTGCAGGGCCTGGACCTGGAAACACCATATATTTT.

This clonotype has at least ten counts. The chain employs TRBV3-1 and TRBJ2-1, with 9 bases that match TRBD2. This CDR3 is 16 amino acids long. The germline V gene has CDR1 LGHDT and CDR2 YNNKEL (reference sequence). V lost 4 bases to trimming and J lost 4 bases; unmatched junction nucleotides: 8. CDR3: CASSRHSGGLYNEQFF. The CDR3 DNA reads as TGTGCCAGCAGCCGTCATAGCGGGGGATTGTACAATGAGCAGTTCTTC.

This clonotype was observed once. This may stem from a read error, because a much larger clone lies one nucleotide away. The chain employs TRBV6-2 or TRBV6-3 and TRBJ2-2; D gene ambiguous. Germline values: CDR1 MNHEY, CDR2 SVGEGT. Deletions cut 1 base from V and 0 bases from J, with 6 bases between. The CDR3 runs 15 residues. The CDR3 DNA is TGTGCCAGCAGTTACTTCGGAGCGAACACCGGGGAGCTGTTTTTT. Its protein is CASSYFGANTGELFF.

Many counts were recorded for this clonotype. This chain connects TRBV20-1 to TRBJ2-1; D unclear. The CDR3 covers 12 residues. The V gene lost 1 base and the J gene lost 1 base, with 2 bases spanning the gap. Germline values: CDR1 DFQATT, CDR2 SNEGSKA (reference sequence). In DNA form, the CDR3 reads TGCAGTGCTAGAGGGTCCTACAATGAGCAGTTCTTC. Encoded protein: CSARGSYNEQFF.

This clonotype was picked up many times. The chain uses TRBV6-1 and TRBJ2-3; the D gene is possibly TRBD2 (5 bases). Trimming pared 3 bases from V and 2 bases from J, leaving 15 bases between. Germline V lookup: CDR1 MNHNS, CDR2 SASEGT. There are 16 residues in the CDR3. The CDR3 reads CASSDLRVPNTDTQYF. CDR3 bases: TGTGCCAGCAGTGATTTGAGGGTTCCGAACACAGATACGCAGTATTTT.

The chain joins TRBV20-1 to TRBJ2-5; 9 bases are shared with TRBD2. In germline, CDR1 is DFQATT, CDR2 SNEGSKA (reference sequence). The CDR3 contains 13 residues. With V trimmed by 3 bases and J by 2 bases, 1 base remained unmatched. CDR3 DNA: TGCAGTGCTAGCCTAGCGGGACAAGAGACCCAGTACTTC. Translation gives CSASLAGQETQYF.

In its sample, this clonotype was seen many times. V gene TRBV20-1 combines with J gene TRBJ2-4, with D possibly being TRBD2 (6 bases). V was cut by 0 bases and J by 9 bases, with 12 bases left in between. The germline V gene encodes CDR1 DFQATT and CDR2 SNEGSKA (reference sequence). This CDR3 has 13 amino acids. CDR3 sequence: CSARDPGRGIQYF. CDR3 nucleotides: TGCAGTGCTAGAGACCCCGGGCGGGGCATTCAGTACTTC.

The chain uses TRBV6-1 and TRBJ2-1, with 9 positions matching TRBD2. The CDR3 extends over 15 amino acids. V dropped 5 bases and J dropped 4; count of bases not matched to a gene: 6. Germline V gene data show CDR1 as MNHNS and CDR2 as SASEGT. CDR3 loop: CASSSETSGYNEQFF. CDR3 DNA: TGTGCCAGCAGTAGCGAGACTAGCGGATACAATGAGCAGTTCTTC.

This clonotype was observed a single time. The chain links TRBV6-1 to TRBJ1-3; no definite D call. V gave up 5 bases and J gave up 0 bases, with 11 bases separating them. CDR1 and CDR2 from the germline V gene are MNHNS and SASEGT. The CDR3 sequence is 15 residues long. Written as DNA, the CDR3 is TGTGCCAGCAGTATGTCGGCCCTCTCTGGAAACACCATATATTTT. Its translation is CASSMSALSGNTIYF.

On this clonotype: With a much larger clone just one base away, this may be a read error. V gene TRBV2 combines with J gene TRBJ2-7; D is ambiguous. The germline V gene has CDR1 SNHLY and CDR2 FYNNEI. This CDR3 is 14 amino acids long. Here the CDR3 DNA reads TGTCCCAGCACCCAAGGGCAGGCCCCCTACGAGCAGTACTTC. Its protein product is CPSTQGQAPYEQYF. The complete variable domain, with remaining parts taken from reference TRBV2 and TRBJ2-7, reads EPEVTQTPSHQVTQMGQEVILRCVPISNHLYFYWYRQILGQKVEFLVSFYNNEISEKSEIFDDQFSVERPDGSNFTLKIRSTKLEDSAMYFCPSTQGQAPYEQYFGPGTRLTVT.

The sample holds many counts of this clonotype. The chain is built from TRBV4-1 and TRBJ2-1; no definite D call. CDR1 MGHRA and CDR2 YSYEKL come from the germline V gene. Trimming took off 0 bases at V and 7 bases at J, with 4 bases between the two ends. The length of the CDR3 is 12 residues. In nucleotides, the CDR3 is TGCGCCAGCAGCCAAGATGCAAATGAGCAGTTCTTC. Protein: CASSQDANEQFF.

This clonotype appeared many times. The J gene is TRBJ2-5, the V gene TRBV2, with unresolved D. The V gene's germline CDR1 is SNHLY and CDR2 FYNNEI. The CDR3 is 14 residues long. V was clipped by 6 bases and J by 0 bases, with 11 bases between them. This chain's CDR3 is CASSISANQETQYF. The CDR3 DNA is TGTGCCAGCAGCATCTCGGCTAACCAAGAGACCCAGTACTTC.

This chain joins TRBV7-9 and TRBJ2-7; 8 positions agree with TRBD1. V dropped 1 base and J dropped 3; count of bases not matched to a gene: 11. The length of the CDR3 is 17 residues. CDR1 is SEHNR, CDR2 FQNEAQ, per germline (reference sequence). The CDR3 region has the DNA TGTGCCAGCAGCTTAGATCTAACAGGGGGGAGAGGCTACGAGCAGTACTTC. It yields the protein CASSLDLTGGRGYEQYF.

This clonotype was counted many times. The V call is TRBV30, the J call TRBJ1-5; perhaps TRBD1 as D (6 bases). The germline CDR1 and CDR2 sequences are GTSNPN and SVGIG (reference sequence). Trimming removed 1 base from V and 0 bases from J, with 10 bases in between. The CDR3 spans 15 residues. The CDR3 DNA is TGTGCCTGGAGTGCAGGGGACCATAGCAATCAGCCCCAGCATTTT. Translating gives CAWSAGDHSNQPQHF.